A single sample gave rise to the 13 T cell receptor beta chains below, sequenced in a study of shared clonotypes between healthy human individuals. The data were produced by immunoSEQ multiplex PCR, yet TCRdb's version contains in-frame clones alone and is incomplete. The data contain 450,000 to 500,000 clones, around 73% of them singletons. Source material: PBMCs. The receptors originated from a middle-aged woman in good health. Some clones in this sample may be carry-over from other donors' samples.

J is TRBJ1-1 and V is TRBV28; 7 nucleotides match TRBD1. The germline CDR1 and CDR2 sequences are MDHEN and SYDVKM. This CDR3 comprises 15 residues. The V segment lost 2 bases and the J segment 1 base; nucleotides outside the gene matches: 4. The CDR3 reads CASSLRQGRNTEAFF. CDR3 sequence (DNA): TGTGCCAGCAGTTTAAGACAGGGACGGAACACTGAAGCTTTCTTT.

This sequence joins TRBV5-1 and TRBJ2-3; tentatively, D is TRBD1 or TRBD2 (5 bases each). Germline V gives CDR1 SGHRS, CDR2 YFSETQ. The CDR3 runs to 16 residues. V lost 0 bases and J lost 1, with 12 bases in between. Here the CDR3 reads CASSLEGRRGTDTQYF. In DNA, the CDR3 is TGCGCCAGCAGCTTGGAGGGGCGGCGGGGCACAGATACGCAGTATTTT.

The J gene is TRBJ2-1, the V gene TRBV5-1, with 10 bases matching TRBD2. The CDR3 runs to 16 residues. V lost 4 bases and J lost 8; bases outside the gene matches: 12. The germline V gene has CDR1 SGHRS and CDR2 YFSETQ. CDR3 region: CASSQLSGRAGDEQFF. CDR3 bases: TGCGCCAGCAGCCAACTAAGCGGGAGGGCGGGGGATGAGCAGTTCTTC. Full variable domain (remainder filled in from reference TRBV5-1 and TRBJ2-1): KAGVTQTPRYLIKTRGQQVTLSCSPISGHRSVSWYQQTPGQGLQFLFEYFSETQRNKGNFPGRFSGRQFSNSRSEMNVSTLELGDSALYLCASSQLSGRAGDEQFFGPGTRLTVL.

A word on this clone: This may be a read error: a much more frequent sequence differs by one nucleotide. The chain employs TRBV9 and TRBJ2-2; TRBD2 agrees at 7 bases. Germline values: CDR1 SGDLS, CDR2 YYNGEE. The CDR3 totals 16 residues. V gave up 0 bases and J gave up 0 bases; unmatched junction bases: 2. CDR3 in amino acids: CASSVAAGANTGELFF. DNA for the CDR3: TGTGCCAGCAGCGTAGCGGCGGGGGCGAACACCGGGGAGCTGTTTTTT. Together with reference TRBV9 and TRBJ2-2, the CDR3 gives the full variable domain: DSGVTQTPKHLITATGQRVTLRCSPRSGDLSVYWYQQSLDQGLQFLIQYYNGEERAKGNILERFSAQQFPDLHSELNLSSLELGDSALYFCASSVAAGANTGELFFGEGSRLTVL.

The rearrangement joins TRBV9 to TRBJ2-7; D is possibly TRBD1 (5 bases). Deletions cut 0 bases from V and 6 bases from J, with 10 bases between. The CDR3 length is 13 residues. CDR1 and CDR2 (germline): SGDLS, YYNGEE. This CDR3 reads CASSVDAGREQYF. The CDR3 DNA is TGTGCCAGCAGCGTAGATGCAGGGCGCGAGCAGTACTTC.

This CDR3 reads CASSPTLGGMNTEAFF. CDR3 nucleotide sequence: TGTGCCAGCTCACCGACCCTCGGGGGAATGAACACTGAAGCTTTCTTT. The genes are TRBV18 and TRBJ1-1, with a possible D match to TRBD1 (5 bases). Germline V gene lookup returns CDR1 KGHSH and CDR2 LQKENI. Trimming pared 3 bases from V and 0 bases from J, leaving 14 bases between. The length of the CDR3 is 16 residues.

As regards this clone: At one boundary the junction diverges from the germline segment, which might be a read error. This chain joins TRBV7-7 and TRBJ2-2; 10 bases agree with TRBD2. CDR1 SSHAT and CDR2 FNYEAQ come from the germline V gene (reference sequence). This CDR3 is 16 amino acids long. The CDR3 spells CASSLTLAGEVGELFF. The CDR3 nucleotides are TGTGCTAGCAGCTTAACCCTAGCGGGAGAAGTCGGGGAGCTGTTTTTT.

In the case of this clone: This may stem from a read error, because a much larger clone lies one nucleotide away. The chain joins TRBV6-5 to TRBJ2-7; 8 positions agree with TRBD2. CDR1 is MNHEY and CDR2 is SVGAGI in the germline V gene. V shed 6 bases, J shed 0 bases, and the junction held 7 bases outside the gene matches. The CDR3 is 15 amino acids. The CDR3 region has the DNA TGTGCCAGCAGAGAAAGCGGGAGAGCCTCCTACGAGCAGTACTTC. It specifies CASRESGRASYEQYF.

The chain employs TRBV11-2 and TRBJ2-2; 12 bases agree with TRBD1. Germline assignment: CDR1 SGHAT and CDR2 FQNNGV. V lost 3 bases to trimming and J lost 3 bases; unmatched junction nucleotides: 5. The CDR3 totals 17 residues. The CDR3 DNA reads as TGTGCCAGCAGCTTCTTCGGGACAGGGGGCCACACCGGGGAGCTGTTTTTT. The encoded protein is CASSFFGTGGHTGELFF.

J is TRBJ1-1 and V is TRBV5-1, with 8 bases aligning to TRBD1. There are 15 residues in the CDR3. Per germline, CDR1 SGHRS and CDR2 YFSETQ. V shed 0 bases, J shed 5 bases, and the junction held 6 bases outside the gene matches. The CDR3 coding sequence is TGCGCCAGCAGCTTGGAAGCAGGGGGCTTGACTGAAGCTTTCTTT. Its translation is CASSLEAGGLTEAFF.

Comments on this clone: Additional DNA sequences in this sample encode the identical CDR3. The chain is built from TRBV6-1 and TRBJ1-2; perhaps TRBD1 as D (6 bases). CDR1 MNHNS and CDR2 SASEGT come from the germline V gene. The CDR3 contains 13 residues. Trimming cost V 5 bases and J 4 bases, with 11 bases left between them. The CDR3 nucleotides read TGTGCCAGCAGTCCTACAGGGAGCTATGGCTACACCTTC. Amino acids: CASSPTGSYGYTF.

CDR3: CASSLQAGDVDEQYF. In nucleotides, the CDR3 is TGTGCCAGCAGCTTGCAAGCGGGAGACGTCGACGAGCAGTACTTC. This sequence joins TRBV7-3 and TRBJ2-7, with TRBD2 identical over 8 bases. V shed 3 bases and J 5 bases; nucleotides not matched to a gene: 9. The CDR3 consists of 15 residues. In germline, CDR1 is SGHTA, CDR2 FQGTGA.

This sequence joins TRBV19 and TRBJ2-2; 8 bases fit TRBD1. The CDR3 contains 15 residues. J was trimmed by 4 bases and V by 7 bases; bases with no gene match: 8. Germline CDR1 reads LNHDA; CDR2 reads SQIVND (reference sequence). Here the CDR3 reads CASTVDRGTTGELFF. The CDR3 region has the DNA TGTGCCAGTACTGTTGACAGGGGAACCACCGGGGAGCTGTTTTTT.